Following are 25 T cell receptor beta chains from one sample sequenced in a study of T cell repertoires in cytomegalovirus infection (dated 2019 in TCRdb). Sequencing took place on an Illumina HiSeq 1500. TCRdb's own reprocessing of the public reads used fastp at Q25 and MiXCR and kept productive beta chains. Records with the same CDR3 protein are collapsed into one entry carrying the most frequent genes and DNA. This sample gives around 94,000 distinct CDR3 sequences in total; approximately 15% of them show up just once. The ten largest clones add up to 8% of the sample. Source material: PBMCs. All receptors derive from a human donor in good health (CMV status not recorded). Some clones in this sample may be carry-over from other donors' samples.

Details on this clonotype: The junction and the germline gene differ at one end; a read error may be behind it. This chain links TRBV29-1 with TRBJ1-1, with D tentatively TRBD1 (5 bases). Germline V gene sequence: CDR1 SQVTM, CDR2 ANQGSEA. The CDR3 loop spans 13 amino acids. The CDR3 is CSVHRNKNSEAFF. The CDR3 nucleotides are TGCAGCGTCCACAGGAACAAGAACTCTGAAGCTTTCTTT.

As for this clonotype: One end of the junction fails to match germline, which may point to a read error. The chain has TRBV3-1 and TRBJ2-7; no clear D. This CDR3 contains 12 residues. Germline lookup yields CDR1 LGHDT and CDR2 YNNKEL (reference sequence). DNA of the CDR3: TGTGCCTGCAGCCAAAGTGGATACGAGCAGTACTTC. Translation: CACSQSGYEQYF.

This clonotype showed up many times. This rearrangement joins TRBV7-6 to TRBJ1-1; 7 positions match TRBD1. This CDR3 spans 13 amino acids. In germline, CDR1 is SGHVS, CDR2 FNYEAQ. The V segment lost 1 base and the J segment 6 bases; nucleotides outside the gene matches: 2. The CDR3 nucleotides read TGTGCCAGCAGCTTAGGAGGGGGCGCTGAAGCTTTCTTT. It is translated as CASSLGGGAEAFF.

This clonotype was observed at least ten times. V and J are TRBV4-1 and TRBJ2-1; 7 nucleotides agree with TRBD2. Looked up from germline, CDR1 is MGHRA and CDR2 is YSYEKL. This CDR3 region has 17 residues. With 0 bases clipped from V and 5 bases from J, the junction kept 10 bases outside the gene matches. As DNA, the CDR3 is TGCGCCAGCAGCCAAGAAGGGAGCGGGGCCTATGACAATGAGCAGTTCTTC. Amino acids: CASSQEGSGAYDNEQFF.

The chain joins TRBV20-1 to TRBJ1-1; no firm D call. The CDR3 sequence is 13 residues long. V was shortened by 3 bases and J by 3 bases, with 11 bases between the two germline ends. The V gene's germline CDR1 is DFQATT and CDR2 SNEGSKA (reference sequence). In DNA, the CDR3 is TGCAGTGCTAGCCGCCTGGGTCACACTGAAGCTTTCTTT. It yields the protein CSASRLGHTEAFF.

The rearrangement links TRBV19 to TRBJ1-2; 10 bases match TRBD1. Losses at the gene ends were 4 bases for V and 6 bases for J; bases not matched to a gene: 11. The CDR3 is made up of 16 amino acids. CDR1 is LNHDA, CDR2 SQIVND, per germline (reference sequence). The CDR3 reads CASSSYPTGGADGYTF. The CDR3 nucleotides read TGTGCCAGTAGTAGCTACCCGACAGGGGGCGCCGATGGCTACACCTTC.

This clonotype was picked up a small number of times. DNA for the CDR3: TGTGCCAGCAGCCAGACAGGGAAAACAGATACGCAGTATTTT. It yields the protein CASSQTGKTDTQYF. V is TRBV7-6 and J is TRBJ2-3, with TRBD1 identical over 7 bases. V dropped 5 bases and J dropped 3; count of bases not matched to a gene: 5. CDR1 is SGHVS, CDR2 FNYEAQ, per germline. This CDR3 has 14 amino acids.

Ten or more counts support this clonotype. This chain uses TRBV28 with TRBJ2-1, with 8 bases that match TRBD1. The CDR3 totals 15 residues. Germline CDR1 MDHEN, CDR2 SYDVKM. Losses at the gene ends were 8 bases for V and 8 bases for J; bases not matched to a gene: 14. CDR3 nucleotides: TGTGCCAGCGACGTCGCGGGACAGGATAATGATGAGCAGTTCTTC. Residues: CASDVAGQDNDEQFF. The variable domain in full, completed from reference TRBV28 and TRBJ2-1, reads DVKVTQSSRYLVKRTGEKVFLECVQDMDHENMFWYRQDPGLGLRLIYFSYDVKMKEKGDIPEGYSVSREKKERFSLILESASTNQTSMYLCASDVAGQDNDEQFFGPGTRLTVL.

The table lists this clonotype with many counts. The genes are TRBV13 and TRBJ1-4, with 8 bases fitting TRBD1. Germline V gene data show CDR1 as PRHDT and CDR2 as FYEKMQ (reference sequence). V gave up 5 bases and J gave up 5 bases; unmatched junction bases: 4. This CDR3 spans 14 amino acids. The CDR3 is CASSATGANEKLFF. The CDR3 nucleotides are TGTGCCAGCAGCGCGACAGGGGCGAATGAAAAACTGTTTTTT.

The chain combines TRBV15 with TRBJ2-1; 9 positions agree with TRBD1. CDR3 length: 17 amino acids. V was pared by 2 bases and J by 7 bases, with 12 bases of the junction left unmatched. Looked up from germline, CDR1 is LNHNV and CDR2 is YYDKDF (reference sequence). Here the CDR3 DNA reads TGTGCCACCAGCAGAACTTTAACCGGGACAGGGTTTAATGAGCAGTTCTTC. Translation gives CATSRTLTGTGFNEQFF.

This clonotype occurred a few times. The chain recombines TRBV6-5 with TRBJ1-1; 10 bases align to TRBD1. Germline CDR1 reads MNHEY; CDR2 reads SVGAGI. The CDR3 extends over 14 amino acids. After removal of 0 bases from V and 13 bases from J, the junction contained 8 bases not matched to a gene. The CDR3 region is CASSYSREGQGVFF. The DNA of the CDR3 is TGTGCCAGCAGTTACTCGAGGGAAGGACAGGGGGTTTTCTTT.

In its sample, this clonotype was seen a few times. The chain couples TRBV28 to TRBJ1-2; TRBD1 matches 8 bases. The CDR3 length is 14 residues. The junction had 7 bases not matched to a gene; V was cut back by 6 bases and J by 4 bases. The germline gives CDR1 MDHEN, CDR2 SYDVKM. In DNA, the CDR3 is TGTGCCAGCAGAGAAGGACAGGGAGGCTATGGCTACACCTTC. Protein sequence: CASREGQGGYGYTF.

This clonotype was found many times. The CDR3 spells CASSLGRLSYEQYF. The CDR3 DNA reads as TGTGCCAGCAGCTTAGGACGACTCTCCTACGAGCAGTACTTC. The V call is TRBV7-2, the J call TRBJ2-7; D unresolved. Germline lookup yields CDR1 SGHTA and CDR2 FQGNSA. The CDR3 totals 14 residues. V lost 1 base to trimming and J lost 0 bases, with 7 bases between them.

The chain couples TRBV5-1 to TRBJ2-7; possibly TRBD1 or TRBD2 for D (6 bases each). Per germline, CDR1 SGHRS and CDR2 YFSETQ. The CDR3 contains 12 residues. V was trimmed by 4 bases and J by 7 bases, leaving 12 bases between them. The CDR3 DNA follows: TGCGCCAGCAGCACGGGGGCTCCAGAGCAGTACTTC. This encodes CASSTGAPEQYF.

This clonotype was counted many times. The chain joins TRBV7-8 to TRBJ2-2; 9 bases line up with TRBD2. Germline values: CDR1 SGHVS, CDR2 FQNEAQ. Trimming removed 7 bases from V and 6 bases from J; junction bases left unmatched: 12. This CDR3 has 16 amino acids. The CDR3 region is CASIPGAGGSAGELFF. As DNA, the CDR3 is TGTGCCAGCATCCCCGGGGCGGGGGGGTCCGCCGGGGAGCTGTTTTTT.

This clonotype was detected ten times or more. The J gene is TRBJ2-3, the V gene TRBV7-9; 7 nucleotides line up with TRBD2. This CDR3 has 18 residues. V gave up 2 bases and J gave up 0 bases; unmatched junction bases: 11. From germline, CDR1 is SEHNR and CDR2 FQNEAQ (reference sequence). CDR3 coding DNA: TGTGCCAGCAGCTTAAAAGCCCCTAGCGGTTCTAGCACAGATACGCAGTATTTT. It is translated as CASSLKAPSGSSTDTQYF. Complete variable domain (other parts from reference TRBV7-9 and TRBJ2-3): DTGVSQNPRHKITKRGQNVTFRCDPISEHNRLYWYRQTLGQGPEFLTYFQNEAQLEKSRLLSDRFSAERPKGSFSTLEIQRTEQGDSAMYLCASSLKAPSGSSTDTQYFGPGTRLTVL.

This clonotype has at least ten counts. This CDR3 reads CASSPRTGANYGYTF. As DNA, the CDR3 is TGTGCCAGCAGCCCACGGACAGGGGCGAACTATGGCTACACCTTC. V usage is TRBV7-2 and J usage is TRBJ1-2; 9 positions agree with TRBD1. V trimming: 5 bases; J trimming: 2 bases; junction bases outside the gene matches: 6. Germline V CDR1 and CDR2: SGHTA, FQGNSA. The CDR3 loop spans 15 amino acids.

Only one count was recorded for this clonotype. The gene calls are TRBV11-2 and TRBJ2-5, with 9 bases aligning to TRBD2. Germline loops: CDR1 SGHAT, CDR2 FQNNGV. There are 15 residues in the CDR3. Germline trimming cut 6 bases from V and 0 bases from J; bases unmatched to any gene: 5. The CDR3 nucleotides read TGTGCCAGCAGGCAGCGGGGGGCCGACCAAGAGACCCAGTACTTC. It encodes CASRQRGADQETQYF.

This rearrangement joins TRBV18 to TRBJ1-2; D is unclear. The CDR3 is 13 amino acids. Germline V gives CDR1 KGHSH, CDR2 LQKENI. The V end lost 0 bases, the J end lost 4 bases, and 6 bases lay between the germline ends. CDR3 loop: CASSPPEPYGYTF. The CDR3 coding sequence is TGTGCCAGCTCACCACCAGAACCCTATGGCTACACCTTC.

This clonotype has just a few counts. The CDR3 spells CASSYHIEEGYTF. In DNA form, the CDR3 reads TGTGCCAGCAGTTATCACATCGAGGAGGGCTACACCTTC. The J gene is TRBJ1-2, the V gene TRBV6-5, with no clear D. CDR1 is MNHEY, CDR2 SVGAGI, per germline. The CDR3 covers 13 residues. V lost 3 bases, J lost 8 bases, and 13 bases lay in between.

This clonotype was seen at least ten times. This rearrangement joins TRBV28 to TRBJ2-3; 7 bases match TRBD1. The CDR3 loop spans 13 amino acids. Germline loops: CDR1 MDHEN, CDR2 SYDVKM. The J segment lost 4 bases and the V segment lost 10 bases, leaving 8 bases of the junction unmatched. The CDR3 region is CATSRGLADTQYF. In DNA form, the CDR3 reads TGTGCCACTTCAAGGGGGCTTGCAGATACGCAGTATTTT.

This clonotype appeared many times. The chain combines TRBV7-2 with TRBJ2-3; tentatively, D is TRBD1 (6 bases). Germline loops: CDR1 SGHTA, CDR2 FQGNSA. Trimming shortened V by 2 bases and J by 4 bases, and 10 bases separated the two germline ends. The CDR3 sequence is 14 residues long. CDR3 amino acids: CASSLRQAADTQYF. The CDR3 bases are TGTGCCAGCAGCTTACGACAGGCGGCAGATACGCAGTATTTT.

The rearrangement uses TRBV7-6 and TRBJ2-2, with D maybe TRBD2 (6 bases). This CDR3 contains 14 residues. V was clipped by 7 bases and J by 9 bases, with 18 bases between them. Germline lookup yields CDR1 SGHVS and CDR2 FNYEAQ. CDR3 protein: CASTPGVSPWELFF. DNA for the CDR3: TGTGCCAGCACCCCGGGAGTGTCCCCCTGGGAGCTGTTTTTT.

This clonotype was seen a few times. The chain joins TRBV5-5 to TRBJ2-5; no firm D call. The germline V and J ends were trimmed by 2 bases and 1 base, with 9 bases remaining between them. This CDR3 is 14 amino acids long. Germline V gene lookup returns CDR1 SGHKS and CDR2 YYEKEE (reference sequence). In DNA, the CDR3 is TGTGCCAGCAGCTTAATGCCCCTCCAAGAGACCCAGTACTTC. Protein sequence: CASSLMPLQETQYF.

V gene TRBV25-1 combines with J gene TRBJ1-3; D is undetermined. Trimming took off 6 bases at V and 2 bases at J, with 2 bases between the two ends. This CDR3 has 11 amino acids. Per the germline V gene, CDR1 is MGHDK and CDR2 is SYGVNS. The CDR3 bases are TGTGCCAGCAGGGCTGGAAACACCATATATTTT. It yields the protein CASRAGNTIYF.